What follows are 26 T cell receptor beta chains derived from one specimen sequenced in a study of spatial heterogeneity in lung cancer. Time point of the sample: sample taken at primary tumor resection. TCRdb reprocessed the 5' RACE reads via MiXCR and lists one record per CDR3 protein. The sample lists 4,000 to 5,500 distinct CDR3 sequences, under 9.5% occurring once. Findings and limits, study-wide: Tumoral mutation counts were tracked by counts of expanded intratumoral alpha and beta TCRs.

No antigen is known for these receptors. The sample in question was lung tumor tissue, obtained at surgery. The receptor set was obtained from a female donor with early-stage non-small cell lung cancer.

The chain is built from TRBV28 and TRBJ2-3; weak D call: TRBD2 (6 bases). Germline loops: CDR1 MDHEN, CDR2 SYDVKM. This CDR3 region has 14 residues. Trimming removed 6 bases from V and 1 base from J, with 11 bases in between. The CDR3 loop reads CASSPPGGTDTQYF. CDR3 coding DNA: TGTGCCAGCAGCCCTCCGGGGGGCACAGATACGCAGTATTTT.

This clonotype is termed medium-sized (0.01 to 0.1%). J is TRBJ2-7 and V is TRBV23-1; D tentatively reads TRBD1 or TRBD2 (5 bases each). TRBV23-1 is known as an ORF, though its function is uncertain. V shed 1 base and J shed 0 bases, with 25 bases lying between them. The CDR3 is made up of 20 amino acids. The CDR3 DNA is TGCGCCAGCAGTCAATTTTTACGTCCCATGGGGACGGCGAGCTCCTACGAGCAGTACTTC. Translating it yields CASSQFLRPMGTASSYEQYF.

This clonotype has more than one count but fewer than ten. The chain couples TRBV29-1 to TRBJ1-2; D is uncertain. The germline V and J ends were trimmed by 4 bases and 0 bases, with 12 bases remaining between them. Germline V gives CDR1 SQVTM, CDR2 ANQGSEA. CDR3 size: 14 residues. The CDR3 DNA sequence: TGCAGCGTTGTAGGGTCCGGTTCTAACTATGGCTACACCTTC. Translating it yields CSVVGSGSNYGYTF.

This clonotype counts as medium-sized. The rearrangement uses TRBV24-1 and TRBJ1-5; D is possibly TRBD1 (5 bases). CDR3 length: 14 amino acids. The germline V gene encodes CDR1 KGHDR and CDR2 SFDVKD. Trimming shortened V by 5 bases and J by 0 bases, and 7 bases separated the two germline ends. The chain's CDR3 is CATSGGLSNQPQHF. Written as DNA, the CDR3 is TGTGCCACCAGTGGGGGACTTAGCAATCAGCCCCAGCATTTT.

This clonotype came up a few times. This chain uses TRBV5-4 with TRBJ2-5, with 7 bases aligning to TRBD1. Per germline, CDR1 SGHNT and CDR2 YYREEE (reference sequence). The CDR3 has 15 amino acids. J was trimmed by 1 base and V by 0 bases; bases with no gene match: 3. CDR3 DNA: TGTGCCAGCAGCTTGGTTGGGACAGCCCAAGAGACCCAGTACTTC. Translating gives CASSLVGTAQETQYF.

This clonotype was observed a few times. J is TRBJ2-5 and V is TRBV27, with D tentatively TRBD1 (6 bases). CDR3 size: 13 residues. V shed 4 bases and J shed 3 bases, with 9 bases lying between them. Germline V gene lookup returns CDR1 MNHEY and CDR2 SMNVEV (reference sequence). CDR3 amino acids: CASSSYREETQYF. For the CDR3, the DNA is TGTGCCAGCAGTTCGTACAGGGAAGAGACCCAGTACTTC.

This clonotype is categorized as medium-sized (0.01 to 0.1%). The rearrangement joins TRBV7-3 to TRBJ2-2; D may be TRBD2 (6 bases). This CDR3 contains 14 residues. Germline V lookup: CDR1 SGHTA, CDR2 FQGTGA. V was cut by 1 base and J by 6 bases, with 9 bases left in between. Here the CDR3 reads CASSLIRDSGELFF. DNA for the CDR3: TGTGCCAGCAGCTTAATTCGGGACTCCGGGGAGCTGTTTTTT. The full variable domain, with the rest looked up from reference TRBV7-3 and TRBJ2-2, is GAGVSQTPSNKVTEKGKYVELRCDPISGHTALYWYRQSLGQGPEFLIYFQGTGAADDSGLPNDRFFAVRPEGSVSTLKIQRTERGDSAVYLCASSLIRDSGELFFGEGSRLTVL.

Ten or more counts support this clonotype. The V and J genes are TRBV9 and TRBJ1-2; D perhaps matches TRBD1 (6 bases). With 10 bases removed from V and 1 base from J, the gap between germline ends came to 23 bases. Germline V lookup: CDR1 SGDLS, CDR2 YYNGEE. There are 16 residues in the CDR3. The CDR3 spells CAEPKPGAGDNYGYTF. The CDR3 coding sequence is TGTGCCGAACCTAAACCCGGGGCAGGGGATAACTATGGCTACACCTTC.

The chain joins TRBV9 to TRBJ2-3; D is ambiguous. V lost 0 bases, J lost 0 bases, and 8 bases lay in between. The CDR3 loop spans 15 amino acids. Germline CDR1 is SGDLS and CDR2 is YYNGEE. The CDR3 region is CASSVAPTSTDTQYF. CDR3 bases: TGTGCCAGCAGCGTAGCCCCTACAAGCACAGATACGCAGTATTTT.

The sample holds a few counts of this clonotype. The V call is TRBV5-4, the J call TRBJ2-1; 8 bases line up with TRBD1. Trimming took 4 bases from V and 4 from J; bases not matched to a gene: 10. CDR1 SGHNT and CDR2 YYREEE come from the germline V gene (reference sequence). The CDR3 runs to 16 residues. CDR3 nucleotides: TGTGCCAGCAGCCCGACAGGGGAGAGGGGGTACAATGAGCAGTTCTTC. This codes for CASSPTGERGYNEQFF.

This clonotype is deemed large. This chain connects TRBV7-9 to TRBJ1-4, with 7 bases identical to TRBD1. This CDR3 contains 18 residues. CDR1 and CDR2 from the germline V gene are SEHNR and FQNEAQ (reference sequence). The V gene end was trimmed by 3 bases and the J gene end by 3 bases; junction bases not matched to a gene: 13. CDR3 nucleotides: TGTGCCAGCAGCTTTAGGGGTCATCCGGGACAGCCTAATGAAAAACTGTTTTTT. Translating gives CASSFRGHPGQPNEKLFF.

The chain couples TRBV11-1 to TRBJ1-1; D may be TRBD1 (5 bases). This CDR3 spans 13 amino acids. Germline V gene data show CDR1 as SGHAT and CDR2 as FQDESV (reference sequence). Trimming stripped 6 bases from V and 4 bases from J, with 12 bases between. The CDR3 region is CASSSTGATEAFF. CDR3 DNA: TGTGCCAGCAGTTCTACAGGTGCCACTGAAGCTTTCTTT.

By sample share, this clonotype is medium-sized. The CDR3 nucleotides are TGTGCCAGCAGTTTCGCAGTGCGGCAGCCCCAGCATTTT. Translating gives CASSFAVRQPQHF. The rearrangement links TRBV28 to TRBJ1-5, with unresolved D. The V gene's germline CDR1 is MDHEN and CDR2 SYDVKM. V was clipped by 3 bases and J by 7 bases, with 10 bases between them. The CDR3 totals 13 residues.

The V gene is TRBV29-1, the J gene TRBJ2-2; 7 bases match TRBD1. CDR1 is SQVTM, CDR2 ANQGSEA, per germline. Trimming took 8 bases from V and 1 from J; bases not matched to a gene: 10. The CDR3 has 15 residues. CDR3 coding DNA: TGCAGCATAATAAAGGGGGCGTTGAACACCGGGGAGCTGTTTTTT. Amino acid sequence: CSIIKGALNTGELFF.

This clonotype was recorded a few times. V and J are TRBV7-2 and TRBJ2-3; D gene ambiguous. Trimming stripped 5 bases from V and 1 base from J, with 16 bases between. The CDR3 has 16 residues. The germline V gene has CDR1 SGHTA and CDR2 FQGNSA. CDR3 amino acids: CASSHPRPVRTDTQYF. The CDR3 DNA follows: TGTGCCAGCAGCCACCCCCGACCGGTCCGCACAGATACGCAGTATTTT.

This clonotype appeared a few times. The chain recombines TRBV25-1 with TRBJ2-7, with D maybe TRBD1 (5 bases). This CDR3 region has 14 residues. Germline values: CDR1 MGHDK, CDR2 SYGVNS. Trimming removed 3 bases from V and 2 bases from J, with 11 bases in between. The DNA for the CDR3 is TGTGCCAGCAGTGAGTCAGGGTGGCCCTACGAGCAGTACTTC. It encodes CASSESGWPYEQYF.

Within the sample, this clonotype is medium-sized. This chain links TRBV6-1 with TRBJ2-7, with TRBD2 as a possible D gene (6 bases). Germline CDR1 reads MNHNS; CDR2 reads SASEGT. This CDR3 comprises 14 residues. Trimming took 7 bases from V and 6 from J, leaving 19 bases between them. CDR3 bases: TGTGCCAGCAATGTCCGCGGGGTCTCTAGCGAGCAGTACTTC. It yields the protein CASNVRGVSSEQYF.

This clonotype is termed medium-sized. The chain joins TRBV11-2 to TRBJ2-7; D unclear. The CDR3 loop spans 13 amino acids. Germline assignment: CDR1 SGHAT and CDR2 FQNNGV. Trimming took 1 base from V and 2 from J, leaving 6 bases between them. The CDR3 DNA reads TGTGCCAGCAGCTTAGTGGCAGCCTACGAGCAGTACTTC. This codes for CASSLVAAYEQYF. The variable domain in full, with the rest retrieved from reference TRBV11-2 and TRBJ2-7, is EAGVAQSPRYKIIEKRQSVAFWCNPISGHATLYWYQQILGQGPKLLIQFQNNGVVDDSQLPKDRFSAERLKGVDSTLKIQPAKLEDSAVYLCASSLVAAYEQYFGPGTRLTVT.

This clonotype was detected many times. The chain uses TRBV29-1 and TRBJ2-3; D is possibly TRBD1 or TRBD2 (6 bases each). The germline V and J ends were trimmed by 4 bases and 4 bases, with 18 bases remaining between them. The germline V gene encodes CDR1 SQVTM and CDR2 ANQGSEA. The CDR3 length is 15 residues. The CDR3 reads CSVVWGASRADTQYF. The CDR3 DNA reads as TGCAGCGTTGTATGGGGGGCCTCAAGAGCAGATACGCAGTATTTT.

This clonotype has ten or more counts. The chain links TRBV12-5 to TRBJ1-1; possibly TRBD1 for D (6 bases). Germline V gene sequence: CDR1 LGHNT, CDR2 FRNRAP. The V and J ends lost 1 base and 4 bases respectively, with 10 bases between them. The CDR3 length is 14 residues. The CDR3 nucleotides read TGTGCTAGTGGTTTGGCGGACAGTGGCACTGAAGCTTTCTTT. Its translation: CASGLADSGTEAFF.

By share, this clonotype counts as medium-sized. The chain couples TRBV28 to TRBJ1-5; D not resolved. The germline V gene has CDR1 MDHEN and CDR2 SYDVKM. The CDR3 totals 18 residues. Trimming removed 8 bases from V and 4 bases from J, with 27 bases in between. Written as DNA, the CDR3 is TGTGCCAGCCCTCCAGCCCCCTCGACTTCCTGGCAAAATCAGCCCCAGCATTTT. It specifies CASPPAPSTSWQNQPQHF.

By share, this clonotype counts as medium-sized. The chain employs TRBV28 and TRBJ2-7; D is undetermined. Per germline, CDR1 MDHEN and CDR2 SYDVKM. Trimming shortened V by 3 bases and J by 5 bases, and 20 bases separated the two germline ends. The CDR3 is 16 amino acids. The DNA of the CDR3 is TGTGCCAGCAGTTTCCTCGGGCAGGCAGGTTGGGACGAGCAGTACTTC. Protein sequence: CASSFLGQAGWDEQYF.

By share of the sample, this clonotype is medium-sized (0.01 to 0.1%). This chain uses TRBV25-1 with TRBJ2-3; 14 nucleotides agree with TRBD2. V shed 5 bases and J 3 bases; nucleotides not matched to a gene: 4. The CDR3 has 16 amino acids. Germline CDR1 MGHDK, CDR2 SYGVNS. CDR3 DNA sequence: TGTGCCAGCAGTCCGGGACTAGCGGGGGAGACAGATACGCAGTATTTT. Amino acid sequence: CASSPGLAGETDTQYF.

This clonotype came up many times. The chain is built from TRBV18 and TRBJ1-2, with a possible D match to TRBD1 (5 bases). Germline lookup yields CDR1 KGHSH and CDR2 LQKENI. Trimming shortened V by 3 bases and J by 0 bases, and 11 bases separated the two germline ends. The CDR3 runs to 15 residues. CDR3 sequence (DNA): TGTGCCAGCTCACCCTCCGGGGACGCTAACTATGGCTACACCTTC. It translates to CASSPSGDANYGYTF. Complete variable domain (other parts from reference TRBV18 and TRBJ1-2): NAGVMQNPRHLVRRRGQEARLRCSPMKGHSHVYWYRQLPEEGLKFMVYLQKENIIDESGMPKERFSAEFPKEGPSILRIQQVVRGDSAAYFCASSPSGDANYGYTFGSGTRLTVV.

This clonotype turned up a few times. The CDR3 loop reads CASSPGMDGVFF. CDR3 nucleotide sequence: TGTGCCAGCTCACCGGGTATGGACGGGGTTTTCTTT. V usage is TRBV18 and J usage is TRBJ1-1; D gene unclear. Germline V gives CDR1 KGHSH, CDR2 LQKENI. The CDR3 is 12 amino acids. Deletions cut 3 bases from V and 13 bases from J, with 15 bases between. Supplemented by reference TRBV18 and TRBJ1-1, the full variable domain reads NAGVMQNPRHLVRRRGQEARLRCSPMKGHSHVYWYRQLPEEGLKFMVYLQKENIIDESGMPKERFSAEFPKEGPSILRIQQVVRGDSAAYFCASSPGMDGVFFGQGTRLTVV.

This clonotype ranks as medium-sized. The chain links TRBV6-1 to TRBJ2-1; 9 bases agree with TRBD2. The junction had 7 bases not matched to a gene; V was cut back by 6 bases and J by 4 bases. This CDR3 is built from 15 residues. Germline V gene sequence: CDR1 MNHNS, CDR2 SASEGT. The CDR3, as DNA: TGTGCCAGCAGCGCGTCTAGCGGGGAATACAATGAGCAGTTCTTC. Amino acid sequence: CASSASSGEYNEQFF.